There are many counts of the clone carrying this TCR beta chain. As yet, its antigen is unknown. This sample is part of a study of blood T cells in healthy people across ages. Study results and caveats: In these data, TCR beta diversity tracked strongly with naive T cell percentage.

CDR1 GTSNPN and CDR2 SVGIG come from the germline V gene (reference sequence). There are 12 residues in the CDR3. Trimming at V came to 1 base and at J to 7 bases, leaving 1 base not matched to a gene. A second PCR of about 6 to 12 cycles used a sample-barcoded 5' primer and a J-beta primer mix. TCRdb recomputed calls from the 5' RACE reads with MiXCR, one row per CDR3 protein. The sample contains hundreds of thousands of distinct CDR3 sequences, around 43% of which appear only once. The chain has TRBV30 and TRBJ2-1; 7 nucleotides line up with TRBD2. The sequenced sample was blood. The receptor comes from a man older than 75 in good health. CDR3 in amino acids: CAWSGLANEQFF. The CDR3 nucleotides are TGTGCCTGGAGTGGACTAGCTAATGAGCAGTTCTTC. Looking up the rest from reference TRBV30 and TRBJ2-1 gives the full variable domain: SQTIHQWPATLVQPVGSPLSLECTVEGTSNPNLYWYRQAAGRGLQLLFYSVGIGQISSEVPQNLSASRPQDRQFILSSKKLLLSDSGFYLCAWSGLANEQFFGPGTRLTVL.